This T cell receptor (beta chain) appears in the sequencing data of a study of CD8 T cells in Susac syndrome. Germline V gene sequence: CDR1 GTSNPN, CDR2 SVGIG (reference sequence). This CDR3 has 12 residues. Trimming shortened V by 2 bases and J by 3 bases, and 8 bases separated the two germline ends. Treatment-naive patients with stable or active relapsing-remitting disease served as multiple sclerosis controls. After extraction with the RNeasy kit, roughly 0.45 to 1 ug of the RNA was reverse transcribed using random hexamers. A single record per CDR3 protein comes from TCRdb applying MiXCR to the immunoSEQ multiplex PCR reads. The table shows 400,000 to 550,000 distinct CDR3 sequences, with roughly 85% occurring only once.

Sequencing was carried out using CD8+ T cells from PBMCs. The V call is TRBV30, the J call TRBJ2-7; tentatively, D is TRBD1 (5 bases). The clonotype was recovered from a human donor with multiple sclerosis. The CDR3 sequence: CAWSMTDYEQYF. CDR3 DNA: TGTGCCTGGAGTATGACAGACTACGAGCAGTACTTC.